The next 15 T cell receptor beta chains were all read from a single sample in a study of T cells in Graves' hyperthyroidism and ophthalmopathy. TCR beta CDR3 regions were amplified from RNA transcripts. The HTBI primer set served for first-round RT-PCR of the TCR CDR3. TCRdb called the multiplex PCR reads again in MiXCR, with one record for every CDR3 protein. The data contain more than 350,000 distinct CDR3 sequences, nearly 15% of them seen just once; the ten biggest clones take up roughly a fifth. Sequencing input: blood. The receptors here all came from a woman aged 55-69 years with Graves' ophthalmopathy.

The sample holds many counts of this clonotype. J is TRBJ2-1 and V is TRBV18; D may be TRBD1 or TRBD2 (6 bases each). Germline V gene lookup returns CDR1 KGHSH and CDR2 LQKENI. This CDR3 contains 14 residues. V lost 2 bases, J lost 6 bases, and 11 bases lay in between. The CDR3 is CASSPKSGANEQFF. DNA of the CDR3: TGTGCCAGCTCACCAAAATCGGGGGCCAATGAGCAGTTCTTC.

This clonotype was seen a handful of times. The chain has TRBV5-1 and TRBJ1-1, with D possibly matching TRBD1 (5 bases). The length of the CDR3 is 14 residues. V dropped 4 bases and J dropped 4 bases, with 14 bases sitting between them. Germline V gives CDR1 SGHRS, CDR2 YFSETQ. Here the CDR3 reads CASSRDSEITEAFF. CDR3 nucleotide sequence: TGCGCCAGCAGCAGAGACAGCGAAATCACTGAAGCTTTCTTT.

Many counts were recorded for this clonotype. This CDR3 reads CASRGTGQGLFINYGYTF. The CDR3 nucleotides are TGTGCCAGCAGGGGGACCGGACAGGGGCTATTCATTAACTATGGCTACACCTTC. The rearrangement links TRBV27 to TRBJ1-2, with 9 bases aligning to TRBD1. In germline, CDR1 is MNHEY, CDR2 SMNVEV (reference sequence). Losses at the gene ends were 6 bases for V and 1 base for J; bases not matched to a gene: 15. There are 18 residues in the CDR3.

The V gene is TRBV6-1, the J gene TRBJ2-2, with 8 bases lining up with TRBD1. The length of the CDR3 is 14 residues. V was clipped by 8 bases and J by 4 bases; unmatched bases: 6. CDR1 is MNHNS and CDR2 is SASEGT in the germline V gene. The CDR3 nucleotides are TGTGCCAGCGGCAACAGGGGGACCACCGGGGAGCTGTTTTTT. Translated: CASGNRGTTGELFF.

This clonotype has at least ten counts. This chain joins TRBV28 and TRBJ1-1; 12 nucleotides line up with TRBD1. Germline trimming cut 2 bases from V and 2 bases from J; bases unmatched to any gene: 6. Germline CDR1 MDHEN, CDR2 SYDVKM. The CDR3 is made up of 17 amino acids. DNA for the CDR3: TGTGCCAGCAGTTTAGGGACAGGGGGCAGCGGAAACACTGAAGCTTTCTTT. It translates to CASSLGTGGSGNTEAFF.

This clonotype was recorded many times. V is TRBV28 and J is TRBJ1-2, with 7 bases that match TRBD1. The CDR3 covers 18 residues. J lost 1 base, V lost 7 bases, and 18 bases had no gene match. Looked up from germline, CDR1 is MDHEN and CDR2 is SYDVKM. CDR3 nucleotide sequence: TGTGCCAGCATTCTTTCGGGTCGACAGGGTTCTAATAACTATGGCTACACCTTC. This gives the protein CASILSGRQGSNNYGYTF.

This clonotype was counted many times. The V gene is TRBV29-1, the J gene TRBJ2-3, with unresolved D. Germline V lookup: CDR1 SQVTM, CDR2 ANQGSEA. The CDR3 sequence is 11 residues long. Trimming stripped 7 bases from V and 4 bases from J, with 9 bases between. The CDR3 coding sequence is TGCAGCGGAGGCACTCCAGATACGCAGTATTTT. This encodes CSGGTPDTQYF.

The table lists this clonotype with many counts. The chain employs TRBV2 and TRBJ2-3; D might be TRBD2 (5 bases). Germline values: CDR1 SNHLY, CDR2 FYNNEI. With 3 bases removed from V and 8 bases from J, the gap between germline ends came to 6 bases. The CDR3 sequence is 11 residues long. This chain's CDR3 is CASSEGATQYF. CDR3 coding DNA: TGTGCCAGCAGTGAGGGAGCTACGCAGTATTTT.

V is TRBV2 and J is TRBJ2-7; 11 bases map to TRBD2. The ends lost 2 bases at V and 0 bases at J; junction bases unmatched: 3. The CDR3 sequence is 16 residues long. Germline CDR1 and CDR2: SNHLY and FYNNEI. The chain's CDR3 is CASSEPTSGSSYEQYF. The CDR3 DNA is TGTGCCAGCAGTGAACCCACTAGCGGGAGCTCCTACGAGCAGTACTTC.

The chain links TRBV3-1 to TRBJ2-3; 7 bases line up with TRBD1. CDR3 length: 15 residues. V lost 2 bases, J lost 6 bases, and 8 bases stayed unmatched. Germline V gives CDR1 LGHDT, CDR2 YNNKEL (reference sequence). The CDR3 loop reads CASSQSFRQGDTQYF. DNA for the CDR3: TGTGCCAGCAGCCAATCCTTCCGACAGGGTGATACGCAGTATTTT.

V usage is TRBV25-1 and J usage is TRBJ1-5; weak D call: TRBD1 (5 bases). CDR1 is MGHDK, CDR2 SYGVNS, per germline. The CDR3 spans 14 residues. Trimming removed 3 bases at V and 6 bases at J, with 12 bases between. In nucleotides, the CDR3 is TGTGCCAGCAGTGACGGGGGTATTGGTCAGCCCCAGCATTTT. This gives the protein CASSDGGIGQPQHF.

As regards this clonotype: A read error may explain this, as a much larger clone is one base away. The V gene is TRBV20-1, the J gene TRBJ1-1; TRBD1 matches at 8 bases. This CDR3 comprises 14 residues. Germline V gene lookup returns CDR1 DFQATT and CDR2 SNEGSKA (reference sequence). V was clipped by 4 bases and J by 2 bases; unmatched bases: 6. For the CDR3, the DNA is TGCAGTGCTAACCCAGGGGGCAGTAACACTGAAGCTTTCTTT. Amino acids: CSANPGGSNTEAFF.

The chain uses TRBV2 and TRBJ2-7; no firm D call. Trimming stripped 10 bases from V and 2 bases from J, with 15 bases between. CDR3 length: 13 residues. Germline values: CDR1 SNHLY, CDR2 FYNNEI. The CDR3 DNA is TGTGCCACCAAAGTATTAGAACCCTACGAGCAGTACTTC. Translated: CATKVLEPYEQYF.

This clonotype has a count of ten or more. The chain uses TRBV12-3 or TRBV12-4 and TRBJ2-2, with 8 bases matching TRBD2. There are 14 residues in the CDR3. V lost 8 bases and J lost 2; bases outside the gene matches: 4. CDR3 sequence reads: CASRIAGNTGELFF. The CDR3, as DNA: TGTGCCAGCCGCATAGCGGGAAACACCGGGGAGCTGTTTTTT.

At least ten counts were recorded for this clonotype. This chain uses TRBV6-1 with TRBJ2-7; possibly TRBD1 for D (6 bases). Germline loops: CDR1 MNHNS, CDR2 SASEGT. The germline V and J ends were trimmed by 7 bases and 1 base, with 17 bases remaining between them. This CDR3 region has 15 residues. CDR3 loop: CASTSRRQGSYEQYF. The CDR3, as DNA: TGTGCCAGCACCAGCAGGCGTCAGGGGTCCTACGAGCAGTACTTC.